Listed here is a single T cell receptor beta chain. Its antigen is not known. The TRB libraries of cDNA were built by UMI-labeled 5' RACE. TCRdb reprocessed the 5' RACE reads; each CDR3 protein has one entry and no DNA is given. The sample's table shows about 98,000 distinct CDR3 sequences. Looked up from germline, CDR1 is DFQATT and CDR2 is SNEGSKA (reference sequence). CDR3 length: 13 residues. These data originate in a study of CXCR3-negative and CXCR3-positive naive CD8 T cells. CD45RO-CCR7+CD27+CD95- cells counted as naive CD8+ T cells. General observations from the study: Researchers report that CXCR3-positive naive cells carry more hydrophobic TRB CDR3s than CXCR3-negative naive cells. Across naive subsets, surface CD5 expression was comparable, and TCR strength was inferred from properties of the TRB CDR3.

The TCR comes from a human donor in good health. Some clones in this sample may be carry-over from other donors' samples. Sequences were obtained from naive CXCR3+ CD8+ T cells from blood. Subset described: CD45RO-CCR7+CD27+CD95- naive CD8+ T cells expressing CXCR3 (TNR3+). The chain combines TRBV20-1 with TRBJ1-2; there is no DNA to check the TCRdb D call of TRBD1. The chain's CDR3 is CSASDREGNGYTF.